The 5 T cell receptor beta chains listed next were all sequenced from one sample in a study of technical replicates of blood from several donors. Profiled with immunoSEQ multiplex PCR; TCRdb holds only in-frame clones, not every one. The profile shows about 61,000 clones, 95% to 98% of them singletons. The sequencing sample was made of T cells isolated from PBMCs. The receptor source for this set is a human donor in good health.

The V and J genes are TRBV29-1 and TRBJ1-4; D might be TRBD1 (6 bases). Germline V gene sequence: CDR1 SQVTM, CDR2 ANQGSEA. The CDR3 contains 16 residues. Trimming pared 0 bases from V and 7 bases from J, leaving 18 bases between. Here the CDR3 DNA reads TGCAGCGTTGAAGACACCCAGAACAGGGCGAGTGAAAAACTGTTTTTT. Translation gives CSVEDTQNRASEKLFF. The entire variable domain, with the rest obtained from reference TRBV29-1 and TRBJ1-4, is as follows: SAVISQKPSRDICQRGTSLTIQCQVDSQVTMMFWYRQQPGQSLTLIATANQGSEATYESGFVIDKFPISRPNLTFSTLTVSNMSPEDSSIYLCSVEDTQNRASEKLFFGSGTQLSVL.

In its sample, this clone was seen once. CDR3 amino acids: CASAGRTGDYYGYTF. CDR3 nucleotide sequence: TGTGCCAGCGCCGGCAGGACAGGGGATTACTATGGCTACACCTTC. V gene TRBV7-8 combines with J gene TRBJ1-2; 9 bases line up with TRBD1. The CDR3 loop spans 15 amino acids. After removal of 8 bases from V and 3 bases from J, the junction contained 10 bases not matched to a gene. Germline V gives CDR1 SGHVS, CDR2 FQNEAQ. Variable domain in full (rest from reference TRBV7-8 and TRBJ1-2): GAGVSQSPRYKVAKRGQDVALRCDPISGHVSLFWYQQALGQGPEFLTYFQNEAQLDKSGLPSDRFFAERPEGSVSTLKIQRTQQEDSAVYLCASAGRTGDYYGYTFGSGTRLTVV.

This chain connects TRBV5-4 to TRBJ1-1; 8 nucleotides align to TRBD1. The CDR3 length is 14 residues. Per the germline V gene, CDR1 is SGHNT and CDR2 is YYREEE (reference sequence). V shed 4 bases, J shed 7 bases, and the junction held 9 bases outside the gene matches. CDR3: CASSIGQGEFEAFF. As DNA, the CDR3 is TGTGCCAGCAGCATCGGACAGGGCGAATTTGAAGCTTTCTTT.

This rearrangement joins TRBV16 to TRBJ2-5, with D possibly matching TRBD1 (5 bases). Germline V gene lookup returns CDR1 KGHSY and CDR2 FQNENV. The CDR3 has 12 residues. Trimming cost V 4 bases and J 5 bases, with 8 bases left between them. The CDR3 nucleotides are TGTGCCAGCAGCCCTCAGGGCGAGACCCAGTACTTC. Translating gives CASSPQGETQYF.

The chain employs TRBV4-1 and TRBJ2-1; 13 bases align to TRBD2. The CDR3 totals 17 residues. Germline CDR1 is MGHRA and CDR2 is YSYEKL. V lost 0 bases to trimming and J lost 3 bases; unmatched junction nucleotides: 2. CDR3 protein: CASSQDGTSGVYNEQFF. The CDR3 DNA reads TGCGCCAGCAGCCAAGATGGGACTAGCGGGGTCTACAATGAGCAGTTCTTC.